This passage covers 23 T cell receptor beta chains from one sample sequenced in a study of metastatic and nonmetastatic thyroid tumors (TCRdb year 2020). None of the patients had been given any treatment before thyroid surgery. Receptor amplification or capture employed PCR. The sequencing machine was an Illumina HiSeq 4000. Clones were called with MiXCR by TCRdb after fastp trimmed the public reads at Q25, and only in-frame beta chains were retained. Here the sample has fewer than 7,500 clones; about 29% occur a single time. The ten largest clones take up roughly a sixth of the sample. The specimen sequenced was adjacent normal tissue. All receptors come from a female donor with papillary thyroid cancer or a benign thyroid nodule (not recorded which). Some clones in this sample may be carry-over from other donors' samples.

V usage is TRBV4-2 and J usage is TRBJ2-3, with D possibly being TRBD2 (5 bases). V lost 6 bases to trimming and J lost 6 bases, with 22 bases between them. The length of the CDR3 is 16 residues. Germline V gene data show CDR1 as LGHNA and CDR2 as YNFKEQ. CDR3: CASRGGRVGAEDTQYF. CDR3 nucleotides: TGTGCCAGCAGGGGCGGGCGGGTCGGAGCGGAGGATACGCAGTATTTT.

This clone is a singleton in its sample. A read error may produce the germline difference seen at one junction end. The genes are TRBV20-1 and TRBJ2-1; 13 bases match TRBD2. CDR3 length equals 14 residues. CDR1 is DFQATT and CDR2 is SNEGSKA in the germline V gene (reference sequence). The CDR3 loop reads CSAKGTSGTNEQSF. DNA of the CDR3: TGCAGTGCTAAAGGGACTAGCGGGACGAATGAGCAGTCCTTC.

This clone was recorded once. The chain employs TRBV30 and TRBJ2-3; D unclear. This CDR3 region has 13 residues. CDR1 GTSNPN and CDR2 SVGIG come from the germline V gene (reference sequence). The V and J ends lost 2 bases and 3 bases respectively, with 9 bases between them. CDR3 residues: CAWSRVRTDTQYF. CDR3 sequence (DNA): TGTGCCTGGAGTAGGGTCAGGACAGATACGCAGTATTTT.

The chain is built from TRBV20-1 and TRBJ1-1, with D perhaps TRBD1 (6 bases). V gave up 6 bases and J gave up 6 bases, with 20 bases separating them. The CDR3 has 14 residues. CDR1 and CDR2 (germline): DFQATT, SNEGSKA (reference sequence). CDR3 coding DNA: TGCAGTGCCCCCGGACGGGGTGGGGGCTCTGAAGCTTTCTTT. Protein: CSAPGRGGGSEAFF.

This clone is a singleton in its sample. The CDR3 region is CASSSSQREPPNEQFF. In nucleotides, the CDR3 is TGTGCCAGCAGCTCTTCTCAGCGGGAGCCTCCGAATGAGCAGTTCTTC. The chain carries TRBV11-2 and TRBJ2-1; 8 bases map to TRBD2. Trimming at V came to 4 bases and at J to 7 bases, leaving 12 bases not matched to a gene. The CDR3 is made up of 16 amino acids. CDR1 is SGHAT and CDR2 is FQNNGV in the germline V gene.

This clone is hyperexpanded in the sample. The V and J genes are TRBV6-1 and TRBJ1-1; D is uncertain. Per germline, CDR1 MNHNS and CDR2 SASEGT. Between the trimmed V and J ends, which lost 3 bases and 10 bases, there was a span of 6 bases. The CDR3 sequence is 10 residues long. CDR3 loop: CASSDEGAFF. In nucleotides, the CDR3 is TGTGCCAGCAGTGACGAAGGAGCTTTCTTT.

By its share, this clone is medium-sized (0.01 to 0.1%). J is TRBJ1-1 and V is TRBV11-1; TRBD1 aligns across 8 bases. Germline values: CDR1 SGHAT, CDR2 FQDESV (reference sequence). The CDR3 is 15 residues long. J lost 2 bases, V lost 5 bases, and 7 bases had no gene match. CDR3 protein: CASSAYRGFNTEAFF. The CDR3 coding sequence is TGTGCCAGCAGCGCTTACAGGGGGTTTAACACTGAAGCTTTCTTT.

The J gene is TRBJ1-1, the V gene TRBV5-1, with D possibly being TRBD1 (6 bases). Deletions cut 3 bases from V and 4 bases from J, with 10 bases between. This CDR3 has 13 amino acids. Germline V gene lookup returns CDR1 SGHRS and CDR2 YFSETQ. This CDR3 reads CASSSQGTTEAFF. The DNA for the CDR3 is TGCGCCAGCAGCTCTCAGGGGACCACTGAAGCTTTCTTT.

This clone is medium-sized (0.01 to 0.1%) in the sample. This chain joins TRBV3-1 and TRBJ2-5; D is unclear. Trimming pared 1 base from V and 5 bases from J, leaving 5 bases between. From germline, CDR1 is LGHDT and CDR2 YNNKEL (reference sequence). This CDR3 spans 12 amino acids. In nucleotides, the CDR3 is TGTGCCAGCAGCCAAGCAAGCGAGACCCAGTACTTC. Its protein is CASSQASETQYF.

This chain joins TRBV20-1 and TRBJ2-3; 10 nucleotides align to TRBD2. Germline CDR1 is DFQATT and CDR2 is SNEGSKA (reference sequence). The CDR3 spans 14 residues. Germline trimming cut 3 bases from V and 3 bases from J; bases unmatched to any gene: 3. The CDR3 DNA follows: TGCAGTGCTAGCGTAGCGGGAGGTACAGATACGCAGTATTTT. Translating it yields CSASVAGGTDTQYF.

The chain combines TRBV28 with TRBJ1-1; TRBD1 aligns across 9 bases. The junction had 9 bases not matched to a gene; V was cut back by 6 bases and J by 4 bases. This CDR3 is built from 15 residues. CDR1 is MDHEN and CDR2 is SYDVKM in the germline V gene. As DNA, the CDR3 is TGTGCCAGCAGACGAAGACAGGGGGTCGCCACTGAAGCTTTCTTT. Its protein product is CASRRRQGVATEAFF.

In its sample, this clone ranks as medium-sized. The rearrangement uses TRBV6-2 or TRBV6-3 and TRBJ2-7; tentatively, D is TRBD1 (5 bases). The V end was cut by 3 bases, the J end by 7 bases, with 13 bases between. CDR3 length: 13 residues. CDR1 and CDR2 (germline): MNHEY, SVGEGT. The CDR3 is CASSYTGSLEQYF. As DNA, the CDR3 is TGTGCCAGCAGTTATACAGGCAGCCTGGAGCAGTACTTC.

This clone was recorded a few times. The V gene is TRBV6-5, the J gene TRBJ2-7; no definite D call. This CDR3 contains 16 residues. Germline V gene sequence: CDR1 MNHEY, CDR2 SVGAGI. V lost 0 bases and J lost 4, with 16 bases in between. The CDR3 protein is CASSYSLRGGKYEQYF. CDR3 nucleotides: TGTGCCAGCAGTTACTCGCTTCGCGGCGGAAAATACGAGCAGTACTTC.

The rearrangement links TRBV10-1 to TRBJ2-2, with no clear D. The CDR3 extends over 14 amino acids. The V end was cut by 7 bases, the J end by 5 bases, with 14 bases between. Germline V gives CDR1 WNHNN, CDR2 SYGVQD (reference sequence). Written as DNA, the CDR3 is TGCGCCAGCACCGCTACCCGGTATACCGGGGAGCTGTTTTTT. Its protein is CASTATRYTGELFF.

This clone was observed a few times. The V call is TRBV6-6, the J call TRBJ1-2, with D maybe TRBD1 (5 bases). CDR1 and CDR2 (germline): MNHNY, SVGAGI (reference sequence). V was cut by 1 base and J by 8 bases, with 11 bases left in between. The CDR3 is made up of 13 amino acids. The DNA for the CDR3 is TGTGCCAGCAGTTACTTCCAGGGAAGAGGCTACACCTTC. Translated: CASSYFQGRGYTF.

This clone was found many times. The chain joins TRBV5-5 to TRBJ2-5; a possible D gene is TRBD1 (5 bases). Trimming shortened V by 0 bases and J by 4 bases, and 10 bases separated the two germline ends. Germline V CDR1 and CDR2: SGHKS, YYEKEE (reference sequence). The CDR3 totals 14 residues. The CDR3 nucleotides read TGTGCCAGCAGCTTGGAGGGGTCCAGAGAGACCCAGTACTTC. It encodes CASSLEGSRETQYF.

By frequency in the sample, this clone is medium-sized (0.01 to 0.1%). The gene calls are TRBV12-3 or TRBV12-4 and TRBJ2-1, with D hard to call. Deletions cut 7 bases from V and 5 bases from J, with 18 bases between. The CDR3 is 15 amino acids. The CDR3 is CASTNRTGLNNEQFF. The CDR3 DNA reads TGTGCCAGCACCAACCGGACCGGGCTCAACAATGAGCAGTTCTTC.

The chain carries TRBV5-1 and TRBJ2-2; no clear D gene. Germline V lookup: CDR1 SGHRS, CDR2 YFSETQ. The V end was cut by 2 bases, the J end by 4 bases, with 6 bases between. This CDR3 has 13 residues. The CDR3 DNA follows: TGCGCCAGCAGCTTTCTTATCACCGGGGAGCTGTTTTTT. It codes for CASSFLITGELFF.

This clone was recorded once. The rearrangement joins TRBV11-2 to TRBJ2-7; 7 nucleotides agree with TRBD1. CDR1 and CDR2 from the germline V gene are SGHAT and FQNNGV. CDR3 length: 14 residues. The trim removed 3 bases at V and 7 bases at J, leaving 9 bases unmatched. CDR3 sequence: CASSFGTVLQEQYF. CDR3 DNA sequence: TGTGCCAGCAGCTTCGGGACAGTGTTACAAGAGCAGTACTTC.

This clone was picked up a small number of times. The rearrangement links TRBV2 to TRBJ2-2; TRBD2 is a possible D gene (5 bases). Trimming pared 3 bases from V and 7 bases from J, leaving 15 bases between. The CDR3 length is 15 residues. Germline V CDR1 and CDR2: SNHLY, FYNNEI. CDR3 sequence (DNA): TGTGCCAGCAGTGATAGGTCAGTAGCGCACGGGGAGCTGTTTTTT. This sequence encodes CASSDRSVAHGELFF. Complete variable domain (other parts from reference TRBV2 and TRBJ2-2): EPEVTQTPSHQVTQMGQEVILRCVPISNHLYFYWYRQILGQKVEFLVSFYNNEISEKSEIFDDQFSVERPDGSNFTLKIRSTKLEDSAMYFCASSDRSVAHGELFFGEGSRLTVL.

This clone was observed a single time. The CDR3 carries no conserved terminal phenylalanine or tryptophan, so it likely arises from a read error. The CDR3 spells CASSYSRHITANYGYTL. CDR3 in DNA: TGTGCCAGCAGTTACTCGAGGCACATAACAGCTAACTATGGCTACACCTTA. This chain connects TRBV6-5 to TRBJ1-2; D unresolved. The V end was cut by 0 bases, the J end by 0 bases, with 14 bases between. CDR3 length equals 17 residues. CDR1 and CDR2 (germline): MNHEY, SVGAGI.

J is TRBJ1-1 and V is TRBV6-9; the D gene is possibly TRBD1 (6 bases). V gave up 7 bases and J gave up 2 bases, with 23 bases separating them. Germline CDR1 is MNHGY and CDR2 is SVAAGI. The CDR3 is 17 residues long. The CDR3 nucleotides read TGTGCCAGCATTTTTCTGAGGGGGACAAGTGGTAACACTGAAGCTTTCTTT. It is translated as CASIFLRGTSGNTEAFF.

In its sample, this clone is medium-sized. The chain joins TRBV4-1 to TRBJ2-7; 7 positions match TRBD1. Germline CDR1 reads MGHRA; CDR2 reads YSYEKL. The V gene end was trimmed by 0 bases and the J gene end by 3 bases; junction bases not matched to a gene: 5. The CDR3 sequence is 15 residues long. The CDR3: CASSQETGDIYEQYF. Here the CDR3 DNA reads TGCGCCAGCAGCCAAGAAACAGGGGATATCTACGAGCAGTACTTC.